These 21 T cell receptor beta chains came from one sample sequenced in a study of technical replicates of blood from a few donors. Profiled with immunoSEQ multiplex PCR; TCRdb holds only in-frame clones, not every one. The sample has approximately 41,000 clones; 96% are singletons. The sample was T cells isolated from PBMCs. The receptors were sampled from a human donor in good health.

This clone was picked up a small number of times. This sequence joins TRBV5-4 and TRBJ2-2; 7 bases align to TRBD2. This CDR3 is built from 19 residues. With V trimmed by 0 bases and J by 5 bases, 16 bases remained unmatched. Germline V gene sequence: CDR1 SGHNT, CDR2 YYREEE (reference sequence). CDR3 amino acids: CASSLDRGLPAEGTGELFF. CDR3 bases: TGTGCCAGCAGCTTGGATCGGGGACTACCCGCCGAGGGGACCGGGGAGCTGTTTTTT.

The chain employs TRBV6-1 and TRBJ1-2; 7 nucleotides align to TRBD1. CDR1 is MNHNS, CDR2 SASEGT, per germline. J was trimmed by 5 bases and V by 6 bases; bases with no gene match: 9. The CDR3 is 14 residues long. CDR3 in amino acids: CASRHRDRAYGYTF. The CDR3 coding sequence is TGTGCCAGCAGACACCGTGACAGGGCTTATGGCTACACCTTC.

The chain recombines TRBV7-9 with TRBJ2-7; D is ambiguous. This CDR3 spans 16 amino acids. Trimming took 1 base from V and 4 from J, leaving 17 bases between them. Germline CDR1 reads SEHNR; CDR2 reads FQNEAQ (reference sequence). DNA for the CDR3: TGTGCCAGCAGCTTAGTCAACGCGAGAAATTATTACGAGCAGTACTTC. It yields the protein CASSLVNARNYYEQYF.

This sequence joins TRBV29-1 and TRBJ1-2, with D perhaps TRBD1 (5 bases). The germline CDR1 and CDR2 sequences are SQVTM and ANQGSEA. This CDR3 region has 13 residues. Trimming stripped 1 base from V and 8 bases from J, with 14 bases between. The CDR3 region is CSVEVLGREGYTF. CDR3 nucleotides: TGCAGCGTTGAAGTTCTCGGCAGGGAAGGCTACACCTTC.

This chain connects TRBV27 to TRBJ2-7; perhaps TRBD1 as D (6 bases). Trimming removed 3 bases at V and 5 bases at J, with 11 bases between. The CDR3 consists of 13 residues. The germline CDR1 and CDR2 sequences are MNHEY and SMNVEV (reference sequence). The DNA of the CDR3 is TGTGCCAGCAGTTTCCAGGGGAAAAACGAGCAGTACTTC. Its protein is CASSFQGKNEQYF.

The CDR3 sequence is CASSSQGYEQYF. The CDR3 DNA is TGTGCCAGCAGCTCACAGGGTTACGAGCAGTACTTC. The chain links TRBV11-2 to TRBJ2-7, with a possible D match to TRBD1 (6 bases). V gave up 4 bases and J gave up 4 bases, with 8 bases separating them. The CDR3 has 12 amino acids. The germline V gene encodes CDR1 SGHAT and CDR2 FQNNGV.

The V call is TRBV5-6, the J call TRBJ1-2; no reliable D call. V lost 3 bases, J lost 4 bases, and 7 bases lay in between. Germline CDR1 and CDR2: SGHDT and YYEEEE. The CDR3 has 12 residues. The CDR3 loop is CASSSSGYGYTF. The CDR3 DNA follows: TGTGCCAGCAGCTCCTCCGGCTATGGCTACACCTTC.

This sequence joins TRBV5-4 and TRBJ1-2, with 9 bases lining up with TRBD1. The trim removed 3 bases at V and 7 bases at J, leaving 4 bases unmatched. Per the germline V gene, CDR1 is SGHNT and CDR2 is YYREEE (reference sequence). The CDR3 runs to 13 residues. CDR3: CASSSGQGRGYTF. The CDR3 DNA reads TGTGCCAGCAGCTCGGGACAGGGTCGTGGCTACACCTTC.

The chain joins TRBV30 to TRBJ2-3; possible D gene TRBD2, 6 bases. Germline V gives CDR1 GTSNPN, CDR2 SVGIG (reference sequence). The CDR3 spans 14 residues. Trimming shortened V by 0 bases and J by 6 bases, and 13 bases separated the two germline ends. The CDR3 sequence is CAWSVKREWDTQYF. The CDR3 region has the DNA TGTGCCTGGAGTGTAAAACGGGAGTGGGATACGCAGTATTTT.

This chain links TRBV27 with TRBJ2-7; TRBD1 matches 7 bases. Germline trimming cut 2 bases from V and 0 bases from J; bases unmatched to any gene: 4. The CDR3 runs to 15 residues. Germline values: CDR1 MNHEY, CDR2 SMNVEV (reference sequence). The CDR3 nucleotides read TGTGCCAGCAGTTTAAGGGGGCTCGCCTCCTACGAGCAGTACTTC. Its protein is CASSLRGLASYEQYF.

The rearrangement links TRBV10-3 to TRBJ1-2; the D is unclear. Deletions cut 4 bases from V and 8 bases from J, with 11 bases between. CDR3 length: 12 residues. In germline, CDR1 is ENHRY, CDR2 SYGVKD. The CDR3 sequence: CAISGGRQGYTF. The CDR3 region has the DNA TGTGCCATCAGTGGAGGGAGGCAAGGCTACACCTTC.

The V call is TRBV7-2, the J call TRBJ2-7; tentative D call: TRBD2 (5 bases). This CDR3 has 14 amino acids. Germline V gene data show CDR1 as SGHTA and CDR2 as FQGNSA. Deletions cut 2 bases from V and 3 bases from J, with 11 bases between. CDR3 nucleotides: TGTGCCAGCAGCTTAAATCGGGATTTCTACGAGCAGTACTTC. This sequence encodes CASSLNRDFYEQYF.

J is TRBJ2-7 and V is TRBV28; D is perhaps TRBD2 (5 bases). This CDR3 region has 13 residues. Trimming cost V 5 bases and J 5 bases, with 13 bases left between them. CDR1 and CDR2 (germline): MDHEN, SYDVKM. Here the CDR3 DNA reads TGTGCCAGCAGTAATACCCTAGCCCACGAGCAGTACTTC. Its translation is CASSNTLAHEQYF. The whole variable domain, remainder taken from reference TRBV28 and TRBJ2-7, is DVKVTQSSRYLVKRTGEKVFLECVQDMDHENMFWYRQDPGLGLRLIYFSYDVKMKEKGDIPEGYSVSREKKERFSLILESASTNQTSMYLCASSNTLAHEQYFGPGTRLTVT.

The rearrangement links TRBV6-1 to TRBJ1-1, with 7 bases fitting TRBD1. The CDR3 runs to 12 residues. Germline lookup yields CDR1 MNHNS and CDR2 SASEGT. V dropped 7 bases and J dropped 7; count of bases not matched to a gene: 6. The CDR3 reads CASTTGTDEAFF. CDR3 DNA: TGTGCCAGCACGACAGGGACAGATGAAGCTTTCTTT.

The rearrangement links TRBV6-5 to TRBJ2-3; 9 bases agree with TRBD2. In germline, CDR1 is MNHEY, CDR2 SVGAGI. The length of the CDR3 is 15 residues. The J segment lost 0 bases and the V segment lost 4 bases, leaving 2 bases of the junction unmatched. CDR3 residues: CASSLAGASTDTQYF. CDR3 DNA: TGTGCCAGCAGTTTAGCGGGAGCGAGCACAGATACGCAGTATTTT.

This chain connects TRBV5-1 to TRBJ1-4; 8 bases fit TRBD1. Germline V lookup: CDR1 SGHRS, CDR2 YFSETQ. After removal of 3 bases from V and 0 bases from J, the junction contained 1 base not matched to a gene. The length of the CDR3 is 15 residues. This chain's CDR3 is CASSWTGTTNEKLFF. In nucleotides, the CDR3 is TGCGCCAGCAGCTGGACAGGGACAACTAATGAAAAACTGTTTTTT.

The CDR3 DNA reads as TGCAGCGTTCGTCCGGGACAGGGACCGGCTGGCTACACCTTC. It is translated as CSVRPGQGPAGYTF. This chain joins TRBV29-1 and TRBJ1-2, with TRBD1 matching 9 bases. The CDR3 length is 14 residues. Germline V lookup: CDR1 SQVTM, CDR2 ANQGSEA. V shed 5 bases and J 7 bases; nucleotides not matched to a gene: 11. The variable domain in full, with the rest retrieved from reference TRBV29-1 and TRBJ1-2, is SAVISQKPSRDICQRGTSLTIQCQVDSQVTMMFWYRQQPGQSLTLIATANQGSEATYESGFVIDKFPISRPNLTFSTLTVSNMSPEDSSIYLCSVRPGQGPAGYTFGSGTRLTVV.

V gene TRBV7-9 combines with J gene TRBJ2-7; D is perhaps TRBD1 (6 bases). The CDR3 is 14 residues long. Germline V lookup: CDR1 SEHNR, CDR2 FQNEAQ (reference sequence). The V and J ends lost 2 bases and 4 bases respectively, with 12 bases between them. CDR3 in amino acids: CASSLTGKGYEQYF. The CDR3 nucleotides read TGTGCCAGCAGCTTAACAGGGAAGGGTTACGAGCAGTACTTC.

The sample holds one count of this clone. The chain recombines TRBV28 with TRBJ1-5; 8 nucleotides agree with TRBD1. After removal of 7 bases from V and 7 bases from J, the junction contained 12 bases not matched to a gene. The CDR3 covers 15 residues. Germline values: CDR1 MDHEN, CDR2 SYDVKM. Written as DNA, the CDR3 is TGTGCCAGCAACTCGGACAGGGAAGGAGACCAGCCCCAGCATTTT. As protein: CASNSDREGDQPQHF.

The chain combines TRBV12-5 with TRBJ2-1; TRBD2 matches 7 bases. V gave up 4 bases and J gave up 3 bases; unmatched junction bases: 9. The germline V gene encodes CDR1 LGHNT and CDR2 FRNRAP. CDR3 size: 16 residues. In DNA, the CDR3 is TGTGCTAGTGGTTCTAGTACTAGCGCATACTACAATGAGCAGTTCTTC. Encoded protein: CASGSSTSAYYNEQFF.

The rearrangement joins TRBV7-2 to TRBJ2-2; D is perhaps TRBD2 (5 bases). Germline values: CDR1 SGHTA, CDR2 FQGNSA. V lost 5 bases to trimming and J lost 4 bases, with 8 bases between them. This CDR3 region has 13 residues. The CDR3, as DNA: TGTGCCAGCAGCCAGGCGGGCACCGGGGAGCTGTTTTTT. Translation gives CASSQAGTGELFF.